This T cell receptor (beta chain) was recorded in a study of blood T cells in healthy people across ages. Study at large: About one barcoded beta molecule per two T cells was the capture yield of template switching.

The use of a sample-barcoded 5' primer and a J-beta primer mix characterized a second PCR of roughly 7 to 11 cycles. With 12 random nucleotides, a template-switch adaptor tagged each individual cDNA molecule. TCRdb re-derived calls from the 5' RACE reads in MiXCR, one entry per CDR3 protein. This sample carries approximately 2,000,000 distinct CDR3 sequences, 30% to 40% of them seen once, and the ten largest clones take 23%. CDR3 length: 15 residues. V was cut by 1 base and J by 5 bases, with 14 bases left in between. CDR1 is MNHEY, CDR2 SMNVEV, per germline (reference sequence). The rearrangement joins TRBV27 to TRBJ2-5, with TRBD1 as a possible D gene (6 bases). The specimen sequenced was blood. The TCR comes from a human donor in good health. CDR3 sequence (DNA): TGTGCCAGCAGTTTATTGGGGGCCCGGCGGGAGACCCAGTACTTC. Translated, it gives CASSLLGARRETQYF.